These T cell receptor beta chains were read from a single sample in a study of T cells after posttransplantation cyclophosphamide. Sequencing was performed with immunoSEQ multiplex PCR; in TCRdb, only in-frame clones are kept and a portion is missing. The repertoire holds a few thousand clones, with over 50% as singletons. Sample: memory CD8+ T cells sorted from blood. The receptors shown here come from a woman aged 55-70 years in good health, CMV-negative, and a related stem cell transplant donor. Each CDR3 is given without its conserved first and last residue. The size entry is marked missing in some rows and otherwise reads once, few, many or a size class.

V	J	size	CDR3
TRBV2	TRBJ1-1	.	ASSEAGTGDTEAF
TRBV14	TRBJ2-3	few	ASSLGDTQY
TRBV27	TRBJ2-7	.	ASSLSAGEIYEQY
TRBV11-2	TRBJ2-5	.	ASSLSGRSETQY
TRBV10-3	TRBJ2-7	.	AISYRDRAPYEQY
TRBV10-2	TRBJ1-4	.	ASREWTGGNEKLF
TRBV4-3	TRBJ2-3	.	ASSQELAGGLDTQY
TRBV10-1	TRBJ2-6	.	ASSEGLSGANVLT
TRBV7-3	TRBJ1-1	large	ASSLTGNTEAF
TRBV7-8	TRBJ2-7	.	ASSLGPGTGGEQY
TRBV30	TRBJ2-2	few	AWSLNGELF
TRBV6-5	TRBJ1-1	.	ASSYTGGNTEAF
TRBV19	TRBJ2-7	.	ASRPSGRYEQY
TRBV11-2	TRBJ2-3	few	ASSLGRRAGTDTQY
TRBV27	TRBJ2-7	once	ASSLGQPYEQY
TRBV7-9	TRBJ2-1	.	ASSSTSDAYNEQF
TRBV7-2	TRBJ2-7	.	ASSLESRGSVLQY
TRBV30	TRBJ2-7	.	AWDRLAGTYEQY
TRBV18	TRBJ2-7	.	ASSPPGGYEQY
TRBV28	TRBJ1-3	.	ASSSTAIDSNSGNTIY
TRBV4-1	TRBJ2-3	.	ASSHPGGAGEDTQY
TRBV28	TRBJ2-2	.	ASRTGNTGELF
TRBV6-1	TRBJ2-7	.	ASSGTEYEQY
TRBV4-3	TRBJ1-1	.	ASSQDFRTNTEAF
TRBV6-5	TRBJ2-7	.	ASSETGRSREQY
TRBV10-3	TRBJ2-7	.	ASKDPGSYEQY
TRBV25-1	TRBJ2-7	few	ASSPGTGLYEQY
TRBV7-6	TRBJ2-2	.	ASSPGDRVSGELF
TRBV7-9	TRBJ2-7	.	ASSPGAVNYEQY
TRBV7-3	TRBJ2-1	once	ASSLGQGIVNEQF
TRBV27	TRBJ2-3	.	ASSIAGTQY
TRBV19	TRBJ2-7	.	ASSLNVWPYEQY
TRBV7-3	TRBJ2-2	once	ASSITGTGAGELF
TRBV5-1	TRBJ1-1	.	ASSLVTGTITEAF
TRBV7-9	TRBJ2-7	.	ASSGLAGGRGEQY
TRBV30	TRBJ1-2	.	AWTQTGLYGYT
TRBV19	TRBJ1-2	.	ASSIATASGYT
TRBV27	TRBJ2-1	.	ASSPFSYNEQF
TRBV27	TRBJ2-7	.	ASRPQGAYEQY
TRBV11-2	TRBJ2-7	few	ASSLVTSYEQY
TRBV4-1	TRBJ1-1	once	ASSQGQGAQGNTEAF
TRBV5-5	TRBJ1-2	.	ASTDRDYGYT
TRBV6-1	TRBJ2-7	medium-sized	ASSERGGSSYEQY
TRBV19	TRBJ2-7	once	ASSIQGPYEQY
TRBV19	TRBJ1-2	few	ASSIGQARYT
TRBV6-4	TRBJ2-2	hyperexpanded	ASAILAGDTGELF
TRBV28	TRBJ2-5	.	ASSPTGGKETQY
TRBV30	TRBJ2-3	.	AWSSGWADTQY
TRBV28	TRBJ2-3	.	ASSLGGTDTQY
TRBV27	TRBJ2-7	large	ASSLGGTGTGEQY
TRBV27	TRBJ2-7	.	ASSLPGTDYEQY
TRBV7-3	TRBJ2-3	few	ASTLSGGRLDTQY
TRBV2	TRBJ2-3	.	ASTGTGSDTQY
TRBV30	TRBJ1-5	.	AWGAGTGVRQPQH
TRBV29-1	TRBJ2-3	.	SVLPQGLGTDTQY
TRBV28	TRBJ2-3	.	ASSAPSVTSGGMGDTQY